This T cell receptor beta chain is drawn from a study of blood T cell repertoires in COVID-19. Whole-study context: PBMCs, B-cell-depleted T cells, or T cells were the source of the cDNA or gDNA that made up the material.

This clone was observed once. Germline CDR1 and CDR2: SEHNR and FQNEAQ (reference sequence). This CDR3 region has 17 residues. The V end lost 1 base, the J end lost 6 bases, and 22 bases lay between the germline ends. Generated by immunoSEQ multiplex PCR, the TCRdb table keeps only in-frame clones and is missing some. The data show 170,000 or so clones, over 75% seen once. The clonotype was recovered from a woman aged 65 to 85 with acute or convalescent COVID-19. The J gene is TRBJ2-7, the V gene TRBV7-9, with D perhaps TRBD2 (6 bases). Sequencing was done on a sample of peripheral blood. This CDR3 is CASSLEFDAGIAAEQYF. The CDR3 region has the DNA TGTGCCAGCAGCTTAGAATTCGACGCGGGAATCGCGGCCGAGCAGTACTTC.